The 26 T cell receptor beta chains presented below share a single source sample, sequenced in a study of tumor-infiltrating lymphocytes in oesophageal squamous cell carcinoma. Each CDR3 protein is one row after TCRdb ran MiXCR on the PCR reads. The data contain 17,000 or so distinct CDR3 sequences, around 50% of them seen just once; the ten biggest clones take up less than 55%. The material sequenced was normal esophageal tissue next to the tumor. The receptors were sampled from a female donor with esophageal squamous cell carcinoma.

This clonotype turned up a few times. This chain joins TRBV7-6 and TRBJ2-3; 9 bases fit TRBD2. With V trimmed by 4 bases and J by 4 bases, 6 bases remained unmatched. Germline loops: CDR1 SGHVS, CDR2 FNYEAQ. This CDR3 comprises 15 residues. CDR3 sequence (DNA): TGTGCCAGCAGCTACGGCGGGGGGGTCTCAGATACGCAGTATTTT. Translated, it gives CASSYGGGVSDTQYF.

This clonotype was found many times. The CDR3 region is CASSPGTREKTDTQYF. CDR3 sequence (DNA): TGTGCCAGCAGTCCCGGGACGCGGGAGAAGACAGATACGCAGTATTTT. The chain links TRBV28 to TRBJ2-3; the match to TRBD2 covers 7 bases. CDR1 and CDR2 from the germline V gene are MDHEN and SYDVKM. V lost 5 bases to trimming and J lost 3 bases; unmatched junction nucleotides: 11. This CDR3 region has 16 residues.

CDR3 coding DNA: TGTGCCAGCAGCCGGGACAACTATGGCTACACCTTC. Translating gives CASSRDNYGYTF. The chain recombines TRBV7-6 with TRBJ1-2; a possible D gene is TRBD1 (5 bases). V was shortened by 5 bases and J by 2 bases, with 6 bases between the two germline ends. CDR3 size: 12 residues. Germline CDR1 and CDR2: SGHVS and FNYEAQ.

This clonotype was counted many times. The rearrangement joins TRBV5-4 to TRBJ2-1; 12 bases fit TRBD2. The DNA matches TRBJ2-7 better at its end, which makes the J call doubtful. CDR1 and CDR2 (germline): SGHNT, YYREEE (reference sequence). The length of the CDR3 is 15 residues. The CDR3 protein is CASSSLTSGGYEQYF. Here the CDR3 DNA reads TGTGCCAGCAGCTCTCTGACTAGCGGGGGCTACGAGCAGTACTTC.

This clonotype was observed a few times. A junction boundary mismatches the germline segment, possibly from a read error. This chain connects TRBV7-6 to TRBJ2-3, with unresolved D. This CDR3 region has 13 residues. The germline gives CDR1 SGHVS, CDR2 FNYEAQ. This CDR3 reads CASSFTNTDTQYF. In DNA form, the CDR3 reads TGTGCTAGCAGCTTTACTAACACAGATACGCAGTATTTT.

To note about this clonotype: A read error may be the cause here, since a much bigger clone is one base away. The chain links TRBV5-3 to TRBJ1-1; D is ambiguous. TRBV5-3 is assigned to the ORF class and has an uncertain function. The CDR3 is made up of 14 amino acids. The CDR3 coding sequence is TGTGCCAGCAGCTCCCAAGTGGGCAACACTAAAGCTTTCTTT. This encodes CASSSQVGNTKAFF.

Comments on this clonotype: The junction shows a germline mismatch at one end, possibly a read error. The CDR3 nucleotides read TGTGCTAGCAGCACTACGTTTGAGGATGGAGAGACCCAGTACTTC. As protein: CASSTTFEDGETQYF. The chain joins TRBV7-6 to TRBJ2-5; D is unclear. Germline V gene lookup returns CDR1 SGHVS and CDR2 FNYEAQ. The CDR3 has 15 amino acids.

The rearrangement uses TRBV11-3 and TRBJ2-7; D is perhaps TRBD1 (6 bases). Matching the DNA end better, TRBJ2-5 makes the J call doubtful. The CDR3 is 14 residues long. Looked up from germline, CDR1 is SGHNT and CDR2 is YENEEA. CDR3 region: CASSLDSFQETQYF. CDR3 nucleotide sequence: TGTGCCAGCAGCTTGGACAGCTTCCAAGAGACCCAGTACTTC.

This clonotype counts as large. The gene calls are TRBV12-3 or TRBV12-4 and TRBJ2-5, with 7 positions matching TRBD1. The V gene end was trimmed by 7 bases and the J gene end by 5 bases; junction bases not matched to a gene: 1. This CDR3 comprises 11 residues. The CDR3 nucleotides read TGTGCCAGCAAGACAGGGGAGACCCAGTACTTC. Amino acid sequence: CASKTGETQYF.

There are many counts of this clonotype. The genes are TRBV14 and TRBJ2-4, with no clear D. The CDR3 contains 16 residues. Germline V gene lookup returns CDR1 SGHDN and CDR2 FVKESK. The ends were cut back, 4 bases at V and 2 bases at J, with 15 bases in the middle. The CDR3 coding sequence is TGTGCCAGCAGCCCTTCGGCCCGGCGAACCAAAAACATTCAGTACTTC. It encodes CASSPSARRTKNIQYF.

The CDR3 coding sequence is TGTGCCATCAGTGAGCGTTCATACGAGCAGTACTTC. This translates into CAISERSYEQYF. V usage is TRBV10-3 and J usage is TRBJ2-5; D ambiguous. The J call may be faulty, since TRBJ2-7 better matches the DNA end. The V gene's germline CDR1 is ENHRY and CDR2 SYGVKD. The CDR3 consists of 12 residues.

V gene TRBV7-2 combines with J gene TRBJ2-4; D remains ambiguous. The J call could be wrong; TRBJ2-7 is a better fit for the DNA end. This CDR3 has 14 amino acids. Germline V CDR1 and CDR2: SGHTA, FQGNSA. CDR3 amino acids: CASSLGPSRYEQYF. The CDR3 bases are TGTGCCAGCAGCTTAGGCCCTAGTAGGTACGAGCAGTACTTC.

This clonotype was counted ten times or more. This sequence joins TRBV5-1 and TRBJ2-3; 7 nucleotides align to TRBD1. This CDR3 has 15 residues. In germline, CDR1 is SGHRS, CDR2 YFSETQ. After removal of 9 bases from V and 0 bases from J, the junction contained 10 bases not matched to a gene. CDR3 bases: TGCGCCACTACGGACGGGACAGCTAGCACAGATACGCAGTATTTT. This encodes CATTDGTASTDTQYF.

In regard to this clonotype: This sequence may be a read error, since a much larger clone differs from it by one base. J is TRBJ2-7 and V is TRBV12-3 or TRBV12-4; TRBD1 is a possible D gene (5 bases). There are 15 residues in the CDR3. The CDR3 here is CASSFGSGQSYEQHF. DNA of the CDR3: TGTGCCAGCAGTTTCGGCTCAGGGCAGTCCTACGAGCAGCACTTC.

The V call is TRBV19, the J call TRBJ1-3; the D is unclear. From germline, CDR1 is LNHDA and CDR2 SQIVND (reference sequence). The length of the CDR3 is 14 residues. The V end was cut by 3 bases, the J end by 2 bases, with 8 bases between. CDR3 amino acids: CASSMGTTGNTIYF. CDR3 in DNA: TGTGCCAGTAGTATGGGAACAACTGGAAACACCATATATTTT.

In its sample, this clonotype was seen a few times. V gene TRBV7-8 combines with J gene TRBJ2-4, with 14 bases that match TRBD2. The closer fit of TRBJ2-7 to the DNA end suggests the J call may be wrong. The CDR3 runs to 16 residues. The germline CDR1 and CDR2 sequences are SGHVS and FQNEAQ. The CDR3 region is CASSPRTSGRTYEQYF. The DNA for the CDR3 is TGTGCCAGCAGCCCCCGGACTAGCGGGAGGACCTACGAGCAGTACTTC.

A single count supports this clonotype. The rearrangement joins TRBV7-2 to TRBJ2-4; D not resolved. This CDR3 is 13 amino acids long. CDR1 and CDR2 (germline): SGHTA, FQGNSA. V was pared by 4 bases and J by 1 base, with 5 bases between. CDR3 DNA: TGTGCCAGCAGCTACTATGCCAAAAACATTCAGTACTTC. Residues: CASSYYAKNIQYF.

This clonotype was observed a few times. The chain is built from TRBV18 and TRBJ2-7; TRBD1 matches at 11 bases. J gave up 7 bases and V 6 bases, and 5 bases lay outside the gene matches. The germline V gene encodes CDR1 KGHSH and CDR2 LQKENI. This CDR3 comprises 13 residues. The CDR3 nucleotides are TGTGCCAGCTCCGGACAGGGGGCCAATGAGCAGTACTTC. This codes for CASSGQGANEQYF.

V gene TRBV7-3 combines with J gene TRBJ2-3, with TRBD2 matching 7 bases. Germline CDR1 reads SGHTA; CDR2 reads FQGTGA. Losses at the gene ends were 2 bases for V and 0 bases for J; bases not matched to a gene: 2. The CDR3 extends over 15 amino acids. The CDR3 spells CASSLSSGSTDTQYF. The CDR3 nucleotides read TGTGCCAGCAGCTTATCTAGCGGTAGCACAGATACGCAGTATTTT.

This clonotype was found many times. The chain employs TRBV27 and TRBJ1-2, with D perhaps matching TRBD1 (5 bases). Trimming pared 7 bases from V and 2 bases from J, leaving 17 bases between. Germline CDR1 MNHEY, CDR2 SMNVEV (reference sequence). The length of the CDR3 is 15 residues. The CDR3 region is CASTSRGEGNYGYTF. CDR3 DNA sequence: TGTGCCAGCACCTCACGGGGGGAGGGGAACTATGGCTACACCTTC.

In regard to this clonotype: It is likely a read error, because the conserved phenylalanine at the end of the CDR3 is missing. The DNA is omitted, as the CDR3 cannot be located on it reliably, and the CDR3 follows TCRdb's listing. The V and J genes are TRBV7-2 and TRBJ2-7; TRBD1 was called by the table and not checked on the DNA. The CDR3 is 17 residues long, counting both termini. Looked up from germline, CDR1 is SGHTA and CDR2 is FQGNSA. CDR3 sequence: CASSLDPGGVNEQFFGS.

In this sample, this clonotype turned up once. The chain links TRBV6-2 or TRBV6-3 to TRBJ2-7; 13 positions match TRBD2. TRBJ2-1 matches the DNA end more closely, so the J call is doubtful. The CDR3 spans 16 residues. Germline CDR1 is MNHEY and CDR2 is SVGEGT. This CDR3 reads CASSYSGTSGDGEQFF. CDR3 coding DNA: TGTGCCAGCAGTTACTCCGGGACTAGCGGGGATGGTGAGCAGTTCTTC.

This CDR3 reads CASSDRSSTDTQYF. CDR3 nucleotides: TGTGCCAGCAGTGACAGGTCCAGCACAGATACGCAGTATTTT. V and J are TRBV6-1 and TRBJ2-3, with D hard to call. Trimming shortened V by 3 bases and J by 0 bases, and 7 bases separated the two germline ends. CDR1 is MNHNS and CDR2 is SASEGT in the germline V gene. The CDR3 has 14 amino acids.

Here the CDR3 DNA reads TGTGCCAGCAGCTATACTAGCGGGGGGTGGTCCTACAATGAGCAGTTCTTC. It encodes CASSYTSGGWSYNEQFF. The chain has TRBV7-6 and TRBJ2-1; 12 nucleotides match TRBD2. V was pared by 4 bases and J by 1 base, with 5 bases of the junction left unmatched. Germline CDR1 is SGHVS and CDR2 is FNYEAQ. The CDR3 consists of 17 residues.

The chain is built from TRBV6-6 and TRBJ2-3; TRBD1 matches at 9 bases. The germline V gene has CDR1 MNHNY and CDR2 SVGAGI (reference sequence). The CDR3 is 18 amino acids. J was trimmed by 2 bases and V by 2 bases; bases with no gene match: 11. CDR3 nucleotide sequence: TGTGCCAGCAGTTACAGGACAGGGGATGGGATCCACACAGATACGCAGTATTTT. Translating it yields CASSYRTGDGIHTDTQYF.

The gene calls are TRBV5-4 and TRBJ2-1, with 12 positions matching TRBD2. The length of the CDR3 is 16 residues. The junction had 3 bases not matched to a gene; V was cut back by 4 bases and J by 1 base. The V gene's germline CDR1 is SGHNT and CDR2 YYREEE (reference sequence). The CDR3 spells CASSPTSGSSYNEQFF. DNA for the CDR3: TGTGCCAGCAGCCCGACTAGCGGGAGTTCCTACAATGAGCAGTTCTTC.